The T cell receptor beta chain under discussion was sequenced for a study of cytomegalovirus exposure and HLA in healthy donors. Study-wide results and limits: Donors belonging to an Asian-associated ancestry cluster reportedly showed fewer N-insertions in productive TCRs than the roughly 700-donor mean, according to what a later analysis found.

In the case of this clone: Its antigen is still unknown.

Amplification used 60 Vbeta primers and 13 Jbeta primers. Libraries were prepared by immunoSEQ multiplex PCR; TCRdb keeps only in-frame clonotypes and omits some of them. The sample lists approximately 150,000 clones, around 80% occurring once. This CDR3 is built from 14 residues. V lost 1 base to trimming and J lost 3 bases, with 8 bases between them. Germline loops: CDR1 MGHRA, CDR2 YSYEKL. This TCR came from a man aged 40-49 years in good health and CMV-seronegative. This chain links TRBV4-1 with TRBJ2-3; D might be TRBD2 (6 bases). Source material: PBMCs. CDR3 nucleotides: TGCGCCAGCAGCCAAGCTGGGGGGACAGATACGCAGTATTTT. Translation: CASSQAGGTDTQYF.